Following are 4 T cell receptor beta chains from one sample sequenced in a study of shared clonotypes between healthy human individuals. Clones were read by immunoSEQ multiplex PCR, and TCRdb kept only the in-frame ones, dropping some. The sample holds 400,000 to 600,000 clones, roughly 85% seen once. The sequenced material came from PBMCs. Every receptor here comes from a woman aged 35 to 49 in good health. Some clones in this sample may be carry-over from other donors' samples.

The V and J genes are TRBV30 and TRBJ2-7; 9 bases are shared with TRBD1. The V and J ends lost 7 bases and 5 bases, in that order; junction bases with no gene match: 9. The CDR3 length is 13 residues. CDR1 is GTSNPN and CDR2 is SVGIG in the germline V gene (reference sequence). The CDR3 nucleotides read TGTGCCTCGACGACAGGGGGATCAGACGAGCAGTACTTC. It encodes CASTTGGSDEQYF. Based on the CDR3 plus reference TRBV30 and TRBJ2-7, the full variable domain is SQTIHQWPATLVQPVGSPLSLECTVEGTSNPNLYWYRQAAGRGLQLLFYSVGIGQISSEVPQNLSASRPQDRQFILSSKKLLLSDSGFYLCASTTGGSDEQYFGPGTRLTVT.

The rearrangement uses TRBV4-2 and TRBJ2-3, with D perhaps TRBD2 (5 bases). The germline V and J ends were trimmed by 4 bases and 6 bases, with 26 bases remaining between them. Germline loops: CDR1 LGHNA, CDR2 YNFKEQ. The CDR3 totals 18 residues. CDR3 protein: CASSPWAASPPRSDTQYF. The CDR3 nucleotides read TGTGCCAGCAGCCCTTGGGCAGCTAGCCCACCGCGGAGCGATACGCAGTATTTT.

The chain is built from TRBV18 and TRBJ2-7; no firm D call. The V and J ends lost 6 bases and 0 bases respectively, with 15 bases between them. Germline CDR1 KGHSH, CDR2 LQKENI. The CDR3 runs 15 residues. CDR3 amino acids: CASSARTLTSYEQYF. DNA of the CDR3: TGTGCCAGCTCGGCACGGACCCTGACCTCCTACGAGCAGTACTTC.

This clone was seen ten or more times. V usage is TRBV4-2 and J usage is TRBJ2-2; 7 bases fit TRBD2. The junction had 1 base not matched to a gene; V was cut back by 0 bases and J by 0 bases. CDR3 size: 16 residues. Germline V CDR1 and CDR2: LGHNA, YNFKEQ. The CDR3 DNA follows: TGTGCCAGCAGCCAAGATGCGGGAGCGAACACCGGGGAGCTGTTTTTT. Protein: CASSQDAGANTGELFF.